The next 4 T cell receptor beta chains were all read from a single sample in a study of T cell repertoires in cytomegalovirus infection. Which antigens these TCRs recognize remains unknown. Each CDR3 protein is one row after TCRdb ran MiXCR on the reads. The sample has 200,000 to 250,000 distinct CDR3 sequences; 30% to 45% are singletons. The specimen comprised CD8+ T cells from cultured PBMCs, sampled from culture after CMV antigen stimulation. The receptors derive from a human donor in good health (CMV status not recorded). Some clones in this sample may be carry-over from other donors' samples.

J is TRBJ1-5 and V is TRBV7-9; the match to TRBD1 covers 10 bases. V shed 4 bases, J shed 2 bases, and the junction held 5 bases outside the gene matches. Germline V gives CDR1 SEHNR, CDR2 FQNEAQ (reference sequence). CDR3 length: 16 residues. CDR3 in amino acids: CASSYSGTGGNQPQHF. The CDR3 coding sequence is TGTGCCAGCAGCTATTCAGGGACAGGGGGCAATCAGCCCCAGCATTTT.

V gene TRBV20-1 combines with J gene TRBJ2-7, with 9 bases lining up with TRBD2. The CDR3 covers 16 residues. Germline V gene lookup returns CDR1 DFQATT and CDR2 SNEGSKA (reference sequence). J was trimmed by 0 bases and V by 3 bases; bases with no gene match: 9. CDR3 in amino acids: CSASGLAGPSSYEQYF. CDR3 bases: TGCAGTGCTAGTGGGCTAGCGGGGCCGTCCTCCTACGAGCAGTACTTC.

A few counts support this clonotype. The chain is built from TRBV28 and TRBJ2-7; D is tentatively TRBD1 or TRBD2 (6 bases each). This CDR3 comprises 17 residues. Germline values: CDR1 MDHEN, CDR2 SYDVKM. V lost 3 bases and J lost 4, with 22 bases in between. The CDR3 protein is CASSFQVGGLNPYEQYF. The CDR3 DNA reads as TGTGCCAGCAGTTTTCAGGTAGGGGGACTGAATCCTTACGAGCAGTACTTC.

The chain uses TRBV2 and TRBJ1-2; D remains unclear. The CDR3 extends over 11 amino acids. CDR1 SNHLY and CDR2 FYNNEI come from the germline V gene. Trimming removed 7 bases from V and 8 bases from J, with 11 bases in between. CDR3 bases: TGTGCCAGCATTAACGCGGCAGGCTACACCTTC. It encodes CASINAAGYTF.